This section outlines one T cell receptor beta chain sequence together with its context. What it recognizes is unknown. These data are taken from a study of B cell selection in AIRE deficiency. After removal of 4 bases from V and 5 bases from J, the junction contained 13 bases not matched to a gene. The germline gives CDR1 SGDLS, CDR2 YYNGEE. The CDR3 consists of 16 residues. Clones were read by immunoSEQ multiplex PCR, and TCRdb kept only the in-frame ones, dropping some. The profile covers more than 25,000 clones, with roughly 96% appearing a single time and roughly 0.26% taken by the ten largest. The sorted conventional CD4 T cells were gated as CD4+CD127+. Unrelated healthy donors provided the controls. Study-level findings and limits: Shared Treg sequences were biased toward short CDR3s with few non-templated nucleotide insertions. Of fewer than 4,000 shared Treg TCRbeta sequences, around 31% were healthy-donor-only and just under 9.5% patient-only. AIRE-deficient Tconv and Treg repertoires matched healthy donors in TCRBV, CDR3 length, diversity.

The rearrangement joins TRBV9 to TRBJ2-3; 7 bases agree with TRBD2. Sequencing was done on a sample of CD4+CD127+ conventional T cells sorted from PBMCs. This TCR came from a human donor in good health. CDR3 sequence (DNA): TGTGCCAGCAGCCTTCTTAGGGAGGGGCGTGGAGATACGCAGTATTTT. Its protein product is CASSLLREGRGDTQYF.